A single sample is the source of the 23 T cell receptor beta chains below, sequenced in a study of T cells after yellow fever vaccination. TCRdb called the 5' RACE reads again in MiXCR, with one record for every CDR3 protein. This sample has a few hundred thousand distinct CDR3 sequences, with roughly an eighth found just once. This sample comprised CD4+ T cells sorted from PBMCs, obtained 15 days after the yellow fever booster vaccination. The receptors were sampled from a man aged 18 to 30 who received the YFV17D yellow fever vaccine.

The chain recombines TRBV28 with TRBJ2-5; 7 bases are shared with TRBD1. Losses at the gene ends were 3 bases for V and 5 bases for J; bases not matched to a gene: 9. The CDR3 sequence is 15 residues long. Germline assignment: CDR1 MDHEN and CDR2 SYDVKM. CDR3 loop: CASSFVGTVGETQYF. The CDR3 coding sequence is TGTGCCAGCAGTTTTGTAGGGACAGTAGGCGAGACCCAGTACTTC.

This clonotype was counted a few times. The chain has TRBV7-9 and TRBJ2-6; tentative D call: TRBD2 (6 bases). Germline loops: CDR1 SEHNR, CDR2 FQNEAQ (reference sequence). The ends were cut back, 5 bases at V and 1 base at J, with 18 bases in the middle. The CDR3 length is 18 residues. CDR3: CASSPNGGVQSGANVLTF. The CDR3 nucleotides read TGTGCCAGCAGCCCCAACGGGGGTGTACAATCTGGGGCCAACGTCCTGACTTTC.

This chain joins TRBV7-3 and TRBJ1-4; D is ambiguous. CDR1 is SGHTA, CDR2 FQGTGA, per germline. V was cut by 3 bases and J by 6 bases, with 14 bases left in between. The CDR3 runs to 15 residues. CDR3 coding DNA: TGTGCCAGCAGCTTGACGGGCGGTGGCGATGAAAAACTGTTTTTT. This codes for CASSLTGGGDEKLFF.

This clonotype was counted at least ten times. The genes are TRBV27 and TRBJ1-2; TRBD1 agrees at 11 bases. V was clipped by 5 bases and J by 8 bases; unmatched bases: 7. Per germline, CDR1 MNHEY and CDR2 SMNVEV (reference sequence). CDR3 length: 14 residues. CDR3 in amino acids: CASSRGQGVGGYTF. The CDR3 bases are TGTGCCAGCAGTAGGGGACAGGGGGTTGGAGGCTACACCTTC.

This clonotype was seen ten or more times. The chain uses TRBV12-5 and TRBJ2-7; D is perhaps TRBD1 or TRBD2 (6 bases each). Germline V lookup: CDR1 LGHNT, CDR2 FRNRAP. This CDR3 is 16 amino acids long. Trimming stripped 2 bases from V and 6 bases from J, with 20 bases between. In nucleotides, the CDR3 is TGTGCTAGTGGTTTGTTCCTTGGGGGGCTTAGCGCCGAGCAGTACTTC. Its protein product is CASGLFLGGLSAEQYF.

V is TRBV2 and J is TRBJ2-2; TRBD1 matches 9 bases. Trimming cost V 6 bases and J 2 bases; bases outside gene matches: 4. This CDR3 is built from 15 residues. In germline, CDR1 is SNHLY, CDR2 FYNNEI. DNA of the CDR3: TGTGCCAGCAGGGGACAGGGTGACAACACCGGGGAGCTGTTTTTT. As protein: CASRGQGDNTGELFF. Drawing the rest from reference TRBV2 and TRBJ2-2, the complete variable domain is EPEVTQTPSHQVTQMGQEVILRCVPISNHLYFYWYRQILGQKVEFLVSFYNNEISEKSEIFDDQFSVERPDGSNFTLKIRSTKLEDSAMYFCASRGQGDNTGELFFGEGSRLTVL.

The CDR3 reads CASTQSRGMQAFF. The CDR3 coding sequence is TGTGCCAGCACCCAATCCCGGGGAATGCAAGCTTTCTTT. V gene TRBV7-9 combines with J gene TRBJ1-1; D is undetermined. The V gene lost 7 bases and the J gene lost 9 bases, with 18 bases spanning the gap. The CDR3 consists of 13 residues. CDR1 SEHNR and CDR2 FQNEAQ come from the germline V gene (reference sequence).

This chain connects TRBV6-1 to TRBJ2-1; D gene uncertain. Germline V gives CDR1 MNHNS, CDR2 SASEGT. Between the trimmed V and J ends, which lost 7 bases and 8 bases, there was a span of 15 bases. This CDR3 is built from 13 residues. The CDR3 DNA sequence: TGTGCCAGCATCCGGGCCTTGTTCCATGAGCAGTTCTTC. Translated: CASIRALFHEQFF.

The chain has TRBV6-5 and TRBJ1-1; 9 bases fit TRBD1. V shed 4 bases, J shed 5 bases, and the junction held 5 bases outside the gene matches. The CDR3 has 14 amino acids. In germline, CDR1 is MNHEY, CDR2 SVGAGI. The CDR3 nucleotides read TGTGCCAGCAGTTCCGGACAGGGGTGGACTGAAGCTTTCTTT. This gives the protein CASSSGQGWTEAFF.

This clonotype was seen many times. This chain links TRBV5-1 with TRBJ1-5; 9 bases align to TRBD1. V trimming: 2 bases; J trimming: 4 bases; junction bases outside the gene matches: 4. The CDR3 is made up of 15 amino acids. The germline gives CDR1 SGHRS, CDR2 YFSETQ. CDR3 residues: CASSFGDRANQPQHF. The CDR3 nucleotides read TGCGCCAGCAGCTTCGGGGACAGGGCAAATCAGCCCCAGCATTTT.

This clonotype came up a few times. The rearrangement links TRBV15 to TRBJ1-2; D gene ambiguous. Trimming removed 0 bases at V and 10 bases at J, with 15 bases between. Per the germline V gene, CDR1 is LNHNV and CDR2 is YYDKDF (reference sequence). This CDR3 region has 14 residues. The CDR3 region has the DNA TGTGCCACCAGCAGAGATTTTACGGTCAAGGACTACACCTTC. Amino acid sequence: CATSRDFTVKDYTF.

The CDR3, as DNA: TGCGCCAGCAGCTTGTTTAGGGCGAAGGGTGTAACTGAAGCTTTCTTT. Residues: CASSLFRAKGVTEAFF. The V gene is TRBV5-1, the J gene TRBJ1-1; no definite D call. The germline gives CDR1 SGHRS, CDR2 YFSETQ. The CDR3 sequence is 16 residues long. V was trimmed by 1 base and J by 5 bases, leaving 18 bases between them. The full variable domain, with the rest looked up from reference TRBV5-1 and TRBJ1-1, is KAGVTQTPRYLIKTRGQQVTLSCSPISGHRSVSWYQQTPGQGLQFLFEYFSETQRNKGNFPGRFSGRQFSNSRSEMNVSTLELGDSALYLCASSLFRAKGVTEAFFGQGTRLTVV.

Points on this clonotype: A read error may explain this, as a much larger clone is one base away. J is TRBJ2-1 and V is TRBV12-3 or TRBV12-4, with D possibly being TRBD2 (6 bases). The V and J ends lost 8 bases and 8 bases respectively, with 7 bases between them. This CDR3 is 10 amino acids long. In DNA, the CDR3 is TGTGCCAGCGGGGGGTATGAGCAGTTCTTC. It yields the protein CASGGYEQFF.

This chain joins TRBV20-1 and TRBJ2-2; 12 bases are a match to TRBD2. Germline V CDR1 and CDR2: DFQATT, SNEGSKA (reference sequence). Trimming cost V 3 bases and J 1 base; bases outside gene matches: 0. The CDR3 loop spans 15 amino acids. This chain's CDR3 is CSARTSGGNTGELFF. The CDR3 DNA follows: TGCAGTGCTAGGACTAGCGGGGGGAACACCGGGGAGCTGTTTTTT.

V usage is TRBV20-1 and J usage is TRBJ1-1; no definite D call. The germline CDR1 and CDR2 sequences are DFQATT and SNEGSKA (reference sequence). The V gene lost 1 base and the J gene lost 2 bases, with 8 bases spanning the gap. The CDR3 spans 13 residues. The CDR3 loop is CSARGSLNTEAFF. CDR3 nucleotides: TGCAGTGCTAGAGGGTCCCTTAACACTGAAGCTTTCTTT.

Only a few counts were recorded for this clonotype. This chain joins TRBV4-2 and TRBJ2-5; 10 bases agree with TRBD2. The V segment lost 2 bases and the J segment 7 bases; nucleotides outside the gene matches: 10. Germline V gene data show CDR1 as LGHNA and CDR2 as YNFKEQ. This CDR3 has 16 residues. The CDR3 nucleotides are TGTGCCAGCAGCCAAACAAGCGGGGGGGGCAGCGGGACCCAGTACTTC. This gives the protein CASSQTSGGGSGTQYF.

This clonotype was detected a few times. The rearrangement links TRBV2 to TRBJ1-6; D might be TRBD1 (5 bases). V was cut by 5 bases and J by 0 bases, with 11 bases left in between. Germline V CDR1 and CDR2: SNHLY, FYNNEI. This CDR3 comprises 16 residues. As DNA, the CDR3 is TGTGCCAGCAGTTATGCAGGGAGCTCCTATAATTCACCCCTCCACTTT. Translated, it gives CASSYAGSSYNSPLHF.

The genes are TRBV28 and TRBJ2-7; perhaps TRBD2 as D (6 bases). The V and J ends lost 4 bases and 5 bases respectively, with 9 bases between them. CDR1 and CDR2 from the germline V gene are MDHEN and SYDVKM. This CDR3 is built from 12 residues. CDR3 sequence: CASSSGEDEQYV. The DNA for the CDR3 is TGTGCCAGCAGTTCGGGGGAGGACGAGCAGTACGTC.

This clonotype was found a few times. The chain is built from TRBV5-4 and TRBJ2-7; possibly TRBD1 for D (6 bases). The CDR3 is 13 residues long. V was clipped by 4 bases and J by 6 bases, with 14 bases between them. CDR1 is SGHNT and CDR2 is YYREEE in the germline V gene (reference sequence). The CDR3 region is CASSTDRFTEQYF. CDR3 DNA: TGTGCCAGCAGCACTGACAGGTTCACCGAGCAGTACTTC.

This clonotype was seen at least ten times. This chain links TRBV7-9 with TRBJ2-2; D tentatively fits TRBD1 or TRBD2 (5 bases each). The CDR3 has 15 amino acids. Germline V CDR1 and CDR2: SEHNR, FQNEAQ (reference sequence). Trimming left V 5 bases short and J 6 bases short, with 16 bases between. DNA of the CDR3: TGTGCCAGCAGCGCCCGGGGACCAGGGCCCGGGGAGCTGTTTTTT. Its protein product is CASSARGPGPGELFF.

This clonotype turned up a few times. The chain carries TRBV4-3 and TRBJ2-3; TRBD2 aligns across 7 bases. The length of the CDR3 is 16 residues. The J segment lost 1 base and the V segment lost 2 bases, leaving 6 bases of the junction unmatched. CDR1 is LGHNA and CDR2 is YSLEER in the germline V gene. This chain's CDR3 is CASSQWGSGGTDTQYF. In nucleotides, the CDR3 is TGCGCCAGCAGCCAATGGGGCAGCGGGGGCACAGATACGCAGTATTTT.

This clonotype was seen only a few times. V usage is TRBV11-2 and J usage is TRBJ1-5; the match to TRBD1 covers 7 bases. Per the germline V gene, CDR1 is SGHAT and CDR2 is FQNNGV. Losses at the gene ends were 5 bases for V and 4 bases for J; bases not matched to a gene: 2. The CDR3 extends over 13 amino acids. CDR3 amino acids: CASSEDRNQPQHF. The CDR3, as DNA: TGTGCCAGCAGCGAGGACAGGAATCAGCCCCAGCATTTT. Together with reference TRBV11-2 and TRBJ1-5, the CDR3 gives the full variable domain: EAGVAQSPRYKIIEKRQSVAFWCNPISGHATLYWYQQILGQGPKLLIQFQNNGVVDDSQLPKDRFSAERLKGVDSTLKIQPAKLEDSAVYLCASSEDRNQPQHFGDGTRLSIL.

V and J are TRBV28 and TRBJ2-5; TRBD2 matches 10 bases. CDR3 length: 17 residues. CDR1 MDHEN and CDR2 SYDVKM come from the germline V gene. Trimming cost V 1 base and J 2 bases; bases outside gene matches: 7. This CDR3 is CASSLSRGSGGQETQYF. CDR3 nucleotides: TGTGCCAGCAGTTTATCCCGGGGTAGCGGGGGGCAAGAGACCCAGTACTTC.